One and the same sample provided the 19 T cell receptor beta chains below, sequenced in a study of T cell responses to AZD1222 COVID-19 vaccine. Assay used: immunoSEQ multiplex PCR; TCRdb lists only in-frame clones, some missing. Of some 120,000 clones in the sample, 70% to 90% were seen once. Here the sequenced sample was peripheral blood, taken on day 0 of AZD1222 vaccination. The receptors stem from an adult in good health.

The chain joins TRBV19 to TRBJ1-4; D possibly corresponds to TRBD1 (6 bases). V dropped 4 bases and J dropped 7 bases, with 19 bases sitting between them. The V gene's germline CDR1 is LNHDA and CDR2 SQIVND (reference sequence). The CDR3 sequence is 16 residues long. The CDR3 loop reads CASSTSGTPESEKLFF. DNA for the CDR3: TGTGCCAGTAGTACCTCCGGGACACCAGAGAGTGAAAAACTGTTTTTT.

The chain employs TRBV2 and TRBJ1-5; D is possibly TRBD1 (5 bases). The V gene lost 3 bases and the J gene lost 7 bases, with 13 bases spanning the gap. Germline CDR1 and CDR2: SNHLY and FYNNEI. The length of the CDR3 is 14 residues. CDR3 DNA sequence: TGTGCCAGCAGTGATGCGGAAGGGACCCAGCCCCAGCATTTT. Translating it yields CASSDAEGTQPQHF.

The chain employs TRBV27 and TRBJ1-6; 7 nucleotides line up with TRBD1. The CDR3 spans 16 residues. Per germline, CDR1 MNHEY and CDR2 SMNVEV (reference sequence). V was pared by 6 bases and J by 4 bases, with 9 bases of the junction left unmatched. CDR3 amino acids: CASRRGGQSYNSPLHF. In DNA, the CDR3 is TGTGCCAGCAGAAGAGGGGGACAGTCGTATAATTCACCCCTCCACTTT.

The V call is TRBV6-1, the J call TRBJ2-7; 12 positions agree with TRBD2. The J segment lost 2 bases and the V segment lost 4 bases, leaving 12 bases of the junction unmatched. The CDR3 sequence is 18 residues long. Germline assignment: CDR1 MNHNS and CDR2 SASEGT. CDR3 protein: CASSVDLAGGPGAYEQYF. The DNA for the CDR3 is TGTGCCAGCAGTGTTGATCTAGCGGGAGGGCCAGGCGCCTACGAGCAGTACTTC.

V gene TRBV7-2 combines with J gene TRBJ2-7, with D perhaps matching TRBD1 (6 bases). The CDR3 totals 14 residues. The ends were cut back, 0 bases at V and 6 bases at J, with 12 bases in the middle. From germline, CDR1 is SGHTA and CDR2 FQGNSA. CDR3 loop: CASSLAGAGGEQYF. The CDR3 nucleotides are TGTGCCAGCAGCTTAGCGGGGGCAGGTGGCGAGCAGTACTTC. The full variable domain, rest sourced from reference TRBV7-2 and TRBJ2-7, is GAGVSQSPSNKVTEKGKDVELRCDPISGHTALYWYRQSLGQGLEFLIYFQGNSAPDKSGLPSDRFSAERTGGSVSTLTIQRTQQEDSAVYLCASSLAGAGGEQYFGPGTRLTVT.

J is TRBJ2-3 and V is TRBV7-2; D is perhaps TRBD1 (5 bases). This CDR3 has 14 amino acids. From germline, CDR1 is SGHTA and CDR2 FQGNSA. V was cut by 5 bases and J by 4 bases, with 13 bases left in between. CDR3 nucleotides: TGTGCCAGCAGCCTGGCGGCAGGGCCAGATACGCAGTATTTT. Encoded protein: CASSLAAGPDTQYF.

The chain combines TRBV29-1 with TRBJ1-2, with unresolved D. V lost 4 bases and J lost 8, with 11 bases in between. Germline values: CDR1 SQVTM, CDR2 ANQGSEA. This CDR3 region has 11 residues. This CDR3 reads CSVGGSRGYTF. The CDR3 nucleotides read TGCAGCGTTGGAGGGTCTCGAGGCTACACCTTC.

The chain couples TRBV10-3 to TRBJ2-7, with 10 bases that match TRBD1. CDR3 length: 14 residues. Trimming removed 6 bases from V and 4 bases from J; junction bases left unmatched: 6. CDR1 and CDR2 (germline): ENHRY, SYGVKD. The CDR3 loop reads CAISRQGASYEQYF. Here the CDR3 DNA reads TGTGCCATCAGCCGACAGGGGGCATCATACGAGCAGTACTTC.

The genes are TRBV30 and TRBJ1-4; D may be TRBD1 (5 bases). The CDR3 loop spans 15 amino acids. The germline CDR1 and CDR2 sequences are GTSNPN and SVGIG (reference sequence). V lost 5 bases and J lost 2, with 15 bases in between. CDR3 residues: CAWGIPGQTNEKLFF. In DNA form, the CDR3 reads TGTGCCTGGGGCATCCCGGGGCAGACTAATGAAAAACTGTTTTTT. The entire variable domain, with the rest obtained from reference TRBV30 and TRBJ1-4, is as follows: SQTIHQWPATLVQPVGSPLSLECTVEGTSNPNLYWYRQAAGRGLQLLFYSVGIGQISSEVPQNLSASRPQDRQFILSSKKLLLSDSGFYLCAWGIPGQTNEKLFFGSGTQLSVL.

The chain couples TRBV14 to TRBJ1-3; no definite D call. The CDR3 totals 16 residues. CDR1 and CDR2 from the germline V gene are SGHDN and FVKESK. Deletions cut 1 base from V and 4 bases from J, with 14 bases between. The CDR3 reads CASSQVPRGLGNTIYF. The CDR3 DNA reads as TGTGCCAGCAGCCAAGTTCCTCGCGGACTCGGAAACACCATATATTTT.

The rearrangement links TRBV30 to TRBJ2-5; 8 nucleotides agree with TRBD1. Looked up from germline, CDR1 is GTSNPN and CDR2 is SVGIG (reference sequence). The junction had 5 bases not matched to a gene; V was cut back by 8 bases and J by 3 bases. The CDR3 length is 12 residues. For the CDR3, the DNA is TGTGCCGGGAACAGGGGGGAAGAGACCCAGTACTTC. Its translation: CAGNRGEETQYF. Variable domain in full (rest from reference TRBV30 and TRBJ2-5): SQTIHQWPATLVQPVGSPLSLECTVEGTSNPNLYWYRQAAGRGLQLLFYSVGIGQISSEVPQNLSASRPQDRQFILSSKKLLLSDSGFYLCAGNRGEETQYFGPGTRLLVL.

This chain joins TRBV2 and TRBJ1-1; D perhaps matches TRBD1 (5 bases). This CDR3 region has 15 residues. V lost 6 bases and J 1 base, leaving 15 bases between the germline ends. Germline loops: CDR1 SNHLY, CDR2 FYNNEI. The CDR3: CASRIQGRENTEAFF. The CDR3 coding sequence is TGTGCCAGCAGGATTCAGGGTAGGGAGAACACTGAAGCTTTCTTT.

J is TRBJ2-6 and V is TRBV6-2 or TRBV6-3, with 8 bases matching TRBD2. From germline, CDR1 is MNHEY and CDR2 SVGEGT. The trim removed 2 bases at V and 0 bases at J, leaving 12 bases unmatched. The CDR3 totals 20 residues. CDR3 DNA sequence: TGTGCCAGCAGTTACCCCGGGACTAGACCGTTAATCTCTGGGGCCAACGTCCTGACTTTC. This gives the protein CASSYPGTRPLISGANVLTF.

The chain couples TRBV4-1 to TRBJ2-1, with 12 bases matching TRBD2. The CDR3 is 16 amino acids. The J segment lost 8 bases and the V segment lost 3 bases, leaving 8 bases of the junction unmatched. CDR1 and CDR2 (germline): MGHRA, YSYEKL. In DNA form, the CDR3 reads TGCGCCAGCAGCCATGGACTAGCGGGACTCATGTATGAGCAGTTCTTC. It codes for CASSHGLAGLMYEQFF.

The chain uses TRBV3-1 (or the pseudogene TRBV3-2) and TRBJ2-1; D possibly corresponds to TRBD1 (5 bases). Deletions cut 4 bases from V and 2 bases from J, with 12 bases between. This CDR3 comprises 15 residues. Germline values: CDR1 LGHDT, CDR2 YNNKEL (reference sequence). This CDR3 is CASSLTDLTYNEQFF. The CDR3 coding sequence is TGTGCCAGCAGCCTGACAGACCTTACCTACAATGAGCAGTTCTTC.

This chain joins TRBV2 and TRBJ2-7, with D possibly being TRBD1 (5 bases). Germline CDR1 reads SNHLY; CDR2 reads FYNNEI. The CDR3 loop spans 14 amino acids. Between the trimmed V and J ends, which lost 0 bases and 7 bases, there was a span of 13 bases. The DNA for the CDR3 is TGTGCCAGCAGTGAAGCCAGGGCCCTGGGGGAGCAGTACTTC. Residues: CASSEARALGEQYF.

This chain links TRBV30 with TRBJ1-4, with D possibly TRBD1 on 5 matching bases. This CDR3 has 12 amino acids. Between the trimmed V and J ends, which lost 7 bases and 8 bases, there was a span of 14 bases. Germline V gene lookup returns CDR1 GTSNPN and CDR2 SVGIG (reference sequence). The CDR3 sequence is CAFGLGDEKLFF. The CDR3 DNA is TGTGCCTTCGGTTTGGGGGACGAAAAACTGTTTTTT.

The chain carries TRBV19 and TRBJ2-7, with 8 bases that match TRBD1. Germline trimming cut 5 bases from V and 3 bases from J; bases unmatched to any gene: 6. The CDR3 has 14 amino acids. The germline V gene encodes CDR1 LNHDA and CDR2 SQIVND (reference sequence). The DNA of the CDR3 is TGTGCCAGTAGTCTGGGACAGGTCAGCTACGAGCAGTACTTC. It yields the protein CASSLGQVSYEQYF.

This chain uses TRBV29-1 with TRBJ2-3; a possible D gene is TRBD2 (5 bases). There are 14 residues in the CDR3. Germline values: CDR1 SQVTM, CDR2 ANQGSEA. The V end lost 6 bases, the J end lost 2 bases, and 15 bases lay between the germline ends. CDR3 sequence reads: CSVFGGEHTDTQYF. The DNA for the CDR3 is TGCAGCGTATTTGGTGGGGAGCACACAGATACGCAGTATTTT.